The clone carrying this T cell receptor (beta chain) showed up just a few times. The PCR made use of 60 Vbeta and 13 Jbeta primers. TCRdb's table, derived via immunoSEQ multiplex PCR, lists solely in-frame clones and lacks some. Among 190,000 or so clones, roughly 80% were seen once, and the ten largest hold roughly 0.65%. Trimming pared 0 bases from V and 7 bases from J, leaving 12 bases between. CDR1 is MNHEY, CDR2 SMNVEV, per germline (reference sequence). The CDR3 is made up of 14 amino acids. This specimen comes from a study of cytomegalovirus exposure and HLA in healthy donors. V and J are TRBV27 and TRBJ1-1; D is unresolved. Sequencing used PBMCs. The receptor comes from a boy aged 10-17 years in good health and CMV-seronegative. The CDR3 protein is CASSLSDIRGEAFF. In nucleotides, the CDR3 is TGTGCCAGCAGTTTATCAGACATCCGGGGTGAAGCTTTCTTT.